This TCR beta chain was sequenced in a study of response to subunit inactivated influenza vaccine. Overall study findings and caveats: Authors suggested seasonal influenza vaccinations each recruit few new T cells.

Note on this clonotype: Its antigen is undetermined.

Trimming stripped 2 bases from V and 5 bases from J, with 13 bases between. Looked up from germline, CDR1 is LGHNA and CDR2 is YSLEER. The CDR3 covers 15 residues. TCRdb processed the RT-PCR reads anew with MiXCR; each CDR3 protein has one entry. Altogether approximately 300,000 distinct CDR3 sequences are present, roughly 20% being singletons, with the ten largest covering 10%. J is TRBJ2-1 and V is TRBV4-3; D not resolved. This TCR was sampled from a man between 50 and 75 years old who received an inactivated influenza vaccine. Sequencing used PBMCs from blood, obtained around 22 months after vaccination. The CDR3 loop is CASSQFQTAHNEQFF. The DNA for the CDR3 is TGCGCCAGCAGCCAATTTCAAACAGCACACAATGAGCAGTTCTTC.